This T cell receptor beta chain was identified in a study of shared clonotypes between healthy human individuals (dated by TCRdb to 2019 to 2021). Concerning the study at large: A couple of women and a few men aged 18 to 49 years were included in the cohort. To increase sequencing depth and limit assay-specific biases, TCR repertoire library preparation and sequencing were carried out by different laboratories using diverse techniques. Between about 0.85 and 8.9 billion PBMCs per donor were obtained by leukapheresis. Per donor, three plates each were used for CD4 naive and CD4 memory, two for CD8 naive, and one for CD8 memory. The study deeply sequenced blood TCR repertoires of about 5 healthy adults to estimate repertoire size and the extent of clonotype sharing between individuals. The paper's findings and limits, for the study overall: Approximately 5% of naive CD4, 3.5% of naive CD8, 2.3% of memory CD4, and 0.4% of memory CD8 clonotypes were shared across several donors. Pairwise subsampling led to the expectation that sequencing depth would affect the degree of clonotype sharing among donors. Sampling was restricted to blood, and TCR repertoires in tissue are likely to differ from TCR repertoires in blood. Incomplete sequencing was indicated by rarefaction of sorted-subset datasets, despite the large sequencing depth. Naive subsets generally had larger estimated clonotype richness than memory subsets. Compared with non-shared clonotypes, the clonotypes found in all four sorted-subset donors had higher generation probabilities. The small number of donors limited the genetic and exposure-history diversity represented.

The CDR3 spans 14 residues, from the cysteine through the phenylalanine. Only the CDR3 part of the read is kept: 42 bases, read in frame from the first base. V is shortened by 6 bases, J by 9 bases, and the region joining them spans 20 bases. Via the germline V gene, CDR1 is MNHEY and CDR2 SVGAGI. TCR CDR3 regions were amplified from genomic DNA by multiplex PCR using the deep immunoSEQ assay. Extracted genomic DNA from each cell subset was distributed evenly across all wells of several immunoSEQ 96-well plates, and each plate was treated as a replicate. For sorted subsets, each replicate PCR was loaded with 200 to 250 ng genomic DNA, equivalent to about 30,000 T cell genomes. Purified libraries were measured with a Qubit 3.0 fluorometer, size-checked on a Bioanalyzer 2100, and measured again with the KAPA Library Quantification kit. A separate single-read 150-cycle Illumina NextSeq 550 flow cell was used to sequence each immunoSEQ 96-well plate. Turning to the authors' computational methods: Because only junctional sequences without quality scores were contained in the immunoSEQ output, filtering matching that applied to full-length reads could not be performed. To assign V/J genes and CDR3, sequences were annotated using PyIR, a Python wrapper for IgBLAST v1.9, with IMGT germline references. Reads were removed for weak V/J assignments (E-value above 1e-6), missing CDR3, stop codons, out-of-frame junctions, or ambiguous translated residues. V3J clonotypes were defined by identical inferred V gene, J gene, and CDR3 amino acid sequence. To compute the percentage overlap between repertoires, the number of shared unique clonotypes was divided by the size of the smaller repertoire. Repertoire richness was assessed with RTK rarefaction, the Chao1 estimator, and Recon v2.1 estimates of unobserved clonotypes. For all TCRbeta clonotypes obtained by the gDNA method from a few donors, generation probabilities were computed with OLGA. TCRdb took over this immuneACCESS table, retaining in-frame rearrangements with V and J assigned. Such tables are incomplete; in checked studies, under half of the missing clones stem from an unresolved V gene, and the remainder is unexplained. V and J calls and clone size follow that table, whereas D and trimming were derived from the DNA. For this sample the table gives about 2.4 million clones, of which just over 90% were detected only once. Clones ranked in the top ten supply roughly 0.14% of the sample.

Healthy HIV-negative adults with no recently reported acute infections or vaccinations were included as donors. Every donor was a Caucasian adult residing in Nashville, Tennessee, USA. CD4+ T cells were enriched through magnetic negative selection, after which naive cells were positively selected on CD45RA and the remaining negative fraction served as the memory subset. Blood was collected by leukapheresis, and PBMCs were isolated by Ficoll-Histopaque density gradient centrifugation and then cryopreserved in liquid nitrogen vapor phase. Purity and quantity of every magnetically sorted T cell population were checked by analytical flow cytometry. Genomic DNA was isolated from each sorted fraction and quantified by UV absorbance on a Nanodrop 2000c. Details on this clone: Its antigen target is currently unknown. No quality values exist for individual bases; no much larger clone is one base distant.

The rearranged chain carries TRBV6-5 and TRBJ1-1; the D gene is perhaps TRBD1, on 5 matching bases. Sequencing was carried out using naive CD4+ T cells sorted from blood. Reading the label with the study, this specimen's cell subset or site is: CD45RA+ positively selected. This clonotype was obtained from a man aged 18 to 35 in good health. The CDR3 here reads CASREAPDKGKAFF. Here is the DNA: TGTGCCAGCAGGGAGGCCCCGGACAAAGGGAAAGCTTTCTTT.